Listed here are 13 T cell receptor beta chains from one sample, sequenced in a study of T cell responses to AZD1222 COVID-19 vaccine. The assay was immunoSEQ multiplex PCR, and TCRdb's table has in-frame clones only and misses some. The sample lists tens of thousands of clones, about nine tenths occurring once. Here the sequenced sample was peripheral blood, taken on day 0 of AZD1222 vaccination. These receptor sequences come from an adult in good health.

The chain employs TRBV5-6 and TRBJ2-2; tentative D call: TRBD1 (6 bases). Germline CDR1 SGHDT, CDR2 YYEEEE. The CDR3 is 16 amino acids. V gave up 5 bases and J gave up 1 base, with 15 bases separating them. CDR3 region: CASRGQAGVNTGELFF. For the CDR3, the DNA is TGTGCCAGCAGAGGGCAGGCAGGGGTGAACACCGGGGAGCTGTTTTTT.

J is TRBJ1-2 and V is TRBV28, with a weak D call TRBD1 (5 bases). Trimming shortened V by 7 bases and J by 2 bases, and 14 bases separated the two germline ends. This CDR3 is 14 amino acids long. CDR1 is MDHEN and CDR2 is SYDVKM in the germline V gene. The CDR3 reads CASKPGDHNYGYTF. For the CDR3, the DNA is TGTGCCAGCAAGCCCGGGGACCACAACTATGGCTACACCTTC.

The genes are TRBV3-1 (or the pseudogene TRBV3-2) and TRBJ1-5; D is unclear. Germline CDR1 LGHDT, CDR2 YNNKEL (reference sequence). The CDR3 is made up of 13 amino acids. The germline V and J ends were trimmed by 0 bases and 4 bases, with 4 bases remaining between them. CDR3 bases: TGTGCCAGCAGCCAAGATGTGAATCAGCCCCAGCATTTT. It is translated as CASSQDVNQPQHF.

The chain carries TRBV4-1 and TRBJ1-6, with 10 bases lining up with TRBD1. The CDR3 has 15 residues. V shed 5 bases, J shed 7 bases, and the junction held 5 bases outside the gene matches. CDR1 and CDR2 (germline): MGHRA, YSYEKL. CDR3 region: CASSEDRGKNSPLHF. The CDR3 nucleotides read TGCGCCAGCAGCGAGGACAGGGGGAAAAATTCACCCCTCCACTTT.

V and J are TRBV19 and TRBJ1-2; no clear D gene. Trimming left V 7 bases short and J 8 bases short, with 11 bases between. Germline V CDR1 and CDR2: LNHDA, SQIVND (reference sequence). The CDR3 loop spans 11 amino acids. The CDR3 reads CASIAGKGYTF. The DNA of the CDR3 is TGTGCCAGTATTGCGGGGAAGGGCTACACCTTC.

There are a few counts of this clone. The rearrangement uses TRBV28 and TRBJ2-3; TRBD2 matches 12 bases. Germline lookup yields CDR1 MDHEN and CDR2 SYDVKM. V dropped 4 bases and J dropped 6; count of bases not matched to a gene: 8. This CDR3 has 16 amino acids. CDR3 sequence: CASSSPTSGSFDTQYF. CDR3 DNA: TGTGCCAGCAGTTCGCCGACTAGCGGGAGCTTTGATACGCAGTATTTT.

This clone was seen only a few times. This sequence joins TRBV3-1 (or the pseudogene TRBV3-2) and TRBJ2-2; D not resolved. The CDR3 has 12 residues. The germline V and J ends were trimmed by 4 bases and 7 bases, with 7 bases remaining between them. Looked up from germline, CDR1 is LGHDT and CDR2 is YNNKEL (reference sequence). DNA of the CDR3: TGTGCCAGCAGCCTCGCAGTCGGGGAGCTGTTTTTT. Amino acids: CASSLAVGELFF.

CDR3 region: CASSLQTASGNTIYF. The CDR3 bases are TGTGCCAGCAGCCTCCAGACAGCCTCTGGAAACACCATATATTTT. V gene TRBV7-6 combines with J gene TRBJ1-3; D is possibly TRBD1 (5 bases). The V gene's germline CDR1 is SGHVS and CDR2 FNYEAQ. The CDR3 runs to 15 residues. V lost 5 bases and J 0 bases, leaving 11 bases between the germline ends.

The chain uses TRBV27 and TRBJ2-1, with 14 bases matching TRBD2. The CDR3 extends over 17 amino acids. The germline V gene encodes CDR1 MNHEY and CDR2 SMNVEV (reference sequence). V lost 5 bases to trimming and J lost 8 bases; unmatched junction nucleotides: 11. CDR3 sequence: CASSPKLGTSGSHEQFF. The CDR3 coding sequence is TGTGCCAGCAGTCCTAAACTCGGGACTAGCGGGAGCCATGAGCAGTTCTTC.

The CDR3 DNA reads as TGTGCCAGCAGCCAAGGGGCCGGAATTAACTATGGCTACACCTTC. It yields the protein CASSQGAGINYGYTF. The V gene is TRBV4-2, the J gene TRBJ1-2; D is unclear. The CDR3 covers 15 residues. V was clipped by 1 base and J by 1 base, with 10 bases between them. From germline, CDR1 is LGHNA and CDR2 YNFKEQ.

V usage is TRBV11-2 and J usage is TRBJ2-2, with 10 nucleotides matching TRBD1. Germline CDR1 reads SGHAT; CDR2 reads FQNNGV. This CDR3 region has 16 residues. V lost 5 bases, J lost 1 base, and 4 bases stayed unmatched. CDR3 nucleotide sequence: TGTGCCAGCAGCCCGGACAGGGGGTGGAACACCGGGGAGCTGTTTTTT. This translates into CASSPDRGWNTGELFF.

The table lists this clone with a few counts. The chain is built from TRBV28 and TRBJ1-5; D is unclear. CDR1 is MDHEN, CDR2 SYDVKM, per germline. The V end was cut by 5 bases, the J end by 5 bases, with 7 bases between. The CDR3 length is 12 residues. DNA of the CDR3: TGTGCCAGCAGTCCGCCGTATCAGCCCCAGCATTTT. Protein: CASSPPYQPQHF.

J is TRBJ1-6 and V is TRBV10-1; D is perhaps TRBD1 (5 bases). The CDR3 is made up of 15 amino acids. Per germline, CDR1 WNHNN and CDR2 SYGVQD (reference sequence). Trimming stripped 3 bases from V and 7 bases from J, with 13 bases between. In DNA, the CDR3 is TGCGCCAGCAGTGAAAGAACAGGTGGCAATTCACCCCTCCACTTT. This translates into CASSERTGGNSPLHF.